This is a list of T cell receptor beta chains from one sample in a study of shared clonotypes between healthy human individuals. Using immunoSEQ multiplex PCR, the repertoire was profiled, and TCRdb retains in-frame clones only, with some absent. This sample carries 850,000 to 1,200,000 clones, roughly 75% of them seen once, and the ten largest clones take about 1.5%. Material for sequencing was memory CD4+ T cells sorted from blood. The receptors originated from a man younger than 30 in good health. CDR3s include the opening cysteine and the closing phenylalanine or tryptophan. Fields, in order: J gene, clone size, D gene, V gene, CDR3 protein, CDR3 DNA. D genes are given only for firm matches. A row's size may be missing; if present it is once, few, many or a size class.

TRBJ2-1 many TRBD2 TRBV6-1 CASSLPGLVNEQFF TGTGCCAGCAGTTTACCGGGACTAGTCAATGAGCAGTTCTTC
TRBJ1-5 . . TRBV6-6 CASSYSPQGYRQPQHF TGTGCCAGCAGTTACTCGCCACAGGGATACAGACAGCCCCAGCATTTT
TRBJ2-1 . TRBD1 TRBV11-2 CASRVRDSSYNEQFF TGTGCCAGCAGAGTTCGGGACAGTTCCTACAATGAGCAGTTCTTC
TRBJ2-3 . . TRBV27 CASSKNTDTQYF TGTGCCAGCAGTAAGAACACAGATACGCAGTATTTT
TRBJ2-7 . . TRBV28 CASSLATHHDEQYF TGTGCCAGCAGTTTGGCGACACATCACGACGAGCAGTACTTC
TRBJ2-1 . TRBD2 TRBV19 CASSPRLAGDHNEQFF TGTGCCAGTAGCCCCCGACTAGCGGGGGACCACAATGAGCAGTTCTTC
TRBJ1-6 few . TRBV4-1 CASSQDRGSNSPLHF TGCGCCAGCAGCCAAGATAGGGGGAGCAATTCACCCCTCCACTTT
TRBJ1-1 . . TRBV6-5 CASKPGQENTEAFF TGTGCCAGCAAACCGGGACAAGAGAACACTGAAGCTTTCTTT
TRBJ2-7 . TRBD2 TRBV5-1 CASSTSGFGEQYF TGCGCCAGCAGCACTAGCGGGTTCGGCGAGCAGTACTTC
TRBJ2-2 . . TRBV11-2 CASSLAPWGTGELFF TGTGCCAGCAGCCTGGCACCCTGGGGAACCGGGGAGCTGTTTTTT
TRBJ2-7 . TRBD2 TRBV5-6 CASSSWTSGNEQYF TGTGCCAGCAGCTCGTGGACTAGCGGGAACGAGCAGTACTTC
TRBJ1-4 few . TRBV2 CASSEFSVNEKLFF TGTGCCAGCAGTGAATTCTCCGTTAATGAAAAACTGTTTTTT
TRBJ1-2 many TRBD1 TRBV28 CASSSRQGGRYGYTF TGTGCCAGCAGTTCGCGACAGGGTGGTCGTTATGGCTACACCTTC
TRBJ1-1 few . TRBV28 CASSYQRNGAFF TGTGCCAGCAGTTACCAGAGAAATGGAGCTTTCTTT
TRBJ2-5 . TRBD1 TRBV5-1 CASSSGTGLIQETQYF TGCGCCAGCAGCTCCGGGACAGGGCTAATCCAAGAGACCCAGTACTTC
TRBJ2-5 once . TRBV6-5 CASSLPSRETQYF TGTGCCAGCAGTTTACCGTCCCGAGAGACCCAGTACTTC
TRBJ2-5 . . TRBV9 CASSVDRRGDQYF TGTGCCAGCAGCGTAGATAGACGGGGAGACCAGTACTTC
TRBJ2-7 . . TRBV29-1 CSVANGPQYEQYF TGCAGCGTTGCAAACGGGCCACAATACGAGCAGTACTTC
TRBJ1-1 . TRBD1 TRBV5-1 CASSSEGTGRNTEAFF TGCGCCAGCAGCTCTGAGGGGACAGGGAGGAACACTGAAGCTTTCTTT
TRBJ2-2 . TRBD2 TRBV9 CASARASGYTGELFF TGTGCCAGCGCGAGGGCTAGCGGATACACCGGGGAGCTGTTTTTT
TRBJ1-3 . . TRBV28 CASTLGGAGNTIYF TGTGCCAGCACCTTGGGGGGAGCTGGAAACACCATATATTTT
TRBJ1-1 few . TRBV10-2 CASRGPPGSEVSGAEAFF TGCGCCAGCAGAGGGCCCCCAGGGTCGGAGGTTTCTGGGGCTGAAGCTTTCTTT
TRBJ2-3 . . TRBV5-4 CASSSRVSTDTQYF TGTGCCAGCAGTTCCAGGGTGAGCACAGATACGCAGTATTTT
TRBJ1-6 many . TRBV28 CASTAGRSLHF TGTGCCAGCACCGCGGGACGATCCCTCCACTTT
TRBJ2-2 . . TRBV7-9 CASSPSGANTGELFF TGTGCCAGCAGCCCCTCCGGCGCGAACACCGGGGAGCTGTTTTTT
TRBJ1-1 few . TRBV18 CASSFGPAEAFF TGTGCCAGCTCCTTCGGCCCAGCCGAAGCTTTCTTT
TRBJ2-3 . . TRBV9 CASSVDLATDTQYF TGTGCCAGCAGCGTAGATCTAGCCACAGATACGCAGTATTTT